These 27 T cell receptor beta chains were all obtained from the same sample, sequenced in a study of OX40 agonist ivuxolimab in advanced cancers. Produced via immunoSEQ multiplex PCR; TCRdb's table is partial and in-frame only. Among some 100,000 clones listed, less than 95% were seen once. This specimen was CD4+ or CD8+ T cells sorted from blood, taken in a trial of the OX40 agonist ivuxolimab. The receptor set was obtained from an adult with an advanced solid tumor such as melanoma, head and neck, liver or kidney cancer.

This clone has a single count. V usage is TRBV4-2 and J usage is TRBJ2-7; the D is unclear. CDR1 and CDR2 (germline): LGHNA, YNFKEQ. V lost 4 bases to trimming and J lost 8 bases, with 15 bases between them. CDR3 length: 13 residues. The CDR3 DNA follows: TGTGCCAGCAGCCCGGAGATTTTTACGAAGCAGTACTTC. This sequence encodes CASSPEIFTKQYF.

The chain joins TRBV6-5 to TRBJ2-5; a possible D gene is TRBD2 (6 bases). In germline, CDR1 is MNHEY, CDR2 SVGAGI. This CDR3 comprises 12 residues. V shed 7 bases and J shed 7 bases, with 13 bases lying between them. The DNA of the CDR3 is TGTGCCAGCACCTTGCTCGGGGGGACCCAGTACTTC. This codes for CASTLLGGTQYF.

This chain uses TRBV5-1 with TRBJ2-3; 7 bases align to TRBD1. The CDR3 consists of 16 residues. V lost 3 bases and J lost 7; bases outside the gene matches: 14. Germline loops: CDR1 SGHRS, CDR2 YFSETQ. The CDR3, as DNA: TGCGCCAGCAGCTCCCGGACAGGAGGAGCCCTGAATACGCAGTATTTT. It codes for CASSSRTGGALNTQYF. Variable domain in full (rest from reference TRBV5-1 and TRBJ2-3): KAGVTQTPRYLIKTRGQQVTLSCSPISGHRSVSWYQQTPGQGLQFLFEYFSETQRNKGNFPGRFSGRQFSNSRSEMNVSTLELGDSALYLCASSSRTGGALNTQYFGPGTRLTVL.

The rearrangement links TRBV5-1 to TRBJ2-7; perhaps D is TRBD1 or TRBD2 (5 bases each). The ends were cut back, 3 bases at V and 5 bases at J, with 18 bases in the middle. The CDR3 has 15 amino acids. The germline gives CDR1 SGHRS, CDR2 YFSETQ. In DNA form, the CDR3 reads TGCGCCAGCAGCTCCACCGGGGCCGCCATCCACGAGCAGTACTTC. Encoded protein: CASSSTGAAIHEQYF.

The chain combines TRBV28 with TRBJ1-3, with D uncertain. Germline CDR1 and CDR2: MDHEN and SYDVKM. The CDR3 extends over 12 amino acids. The V gene lost 5 bases and the J gene lost 3 bases, with 5 bases spanning the gap. The CDR3 DNA reads as TGTGCCAGCAGTATTGATGGAAACACCATATATTTT. It encodes CASSIDGNTIYF.

This chain links TRBV2 with TRBJ1-4; no firm D call. Germline loops: CDR1 SNHLY, CDR2 FYNNEI. V dropped 6 bases and J dropped 5 bases, with 19 bases sitting between them. The CDR3 has 16 residues. For the CDR3, the DNA is TGTGCCAGCAGGAACTTTGTGGGAGGGAGGAATGAAAAACTGTTTTTT. Amino acids: CASRNFVGGRNEKLFF.

This chain links TRBV5-6 with TRBJ2-1; TRBD2 matches 8 bases. The CDR3 is 15 residues long. Germline trimming cut 4 bases from V and 2 bases from J; bases unmatched to any gene: 5. Germline V gene data show CDR1 as SGHDT and CDR2 as YYEEEE. The CDR3 DNA reads TGTGCCAGCAGCACCGGGACTAGAACCTACAATGAGCAGTTCTTC. Residues: CASSTGTRTYNEQFF.

This chain uses TRBV19 with TRBJ2-1, with 9 bases matching TRBD2. V gave up 7 bases and J gave up 3 bases; unmatched junction bases: 10. The CDR3 extends over 16 amino acids. The germline gives CDR1 LNHDA, CDR2 SQIVND (reference sequence). For the CDR3, the DNA is TGTGCCAGTAAATCGTCTAGCGGGAAATACTACAATGAGCAGTTCTTC. This translates into CASKSSSGKYYNEQFF.

The gene calls are TRBV7-2 and TRBJ2-1; the D gene is possibly TRBD1 (7 bases). The CDR3 runs to 14 residues. The V and J ends lost 5 bases and 8 bases respectively, with 16 bases between them. The germline V gene has CDR1 SGHTA and CDR2 FQGNSA. The CDR3 DNA is TGTGCCAGCAGCCCCGGAACAGGGGACTATGAGCAGTTCTTC. This encodes CASSPGTGDYEQFF.

This rearrangement joins TRBV6-6 to TRBJ1-2; D not certain. The length of the CDR3 is 13 residues. CDR1 and CDR2 (germline): MNHNY, SVGAGI (reference sequence). Trimming removed 5 bases at V and 1 base at J, with 8 bases between. CDR3: CASSREGNYGYTF. The CDR3 bases are TGTGCCAGCAGTCGGGAGGGTAACTATGGCTACACCTTC.

The chain uses TRBV28 and TRBJ1-4, with no clear D. The CDR3 loop spans 14 amino acids. Germline V gives CDR1 MDHEN, CDR2 SYDVKM. Trimming stripped 2 bases from V and 8 bases from J, with 12 bases between. The CDR3 bases are TGTGCCAGCAGTTTAAGGAACAGTAGGGAAAAACTGTTTTTT. This encodes CASSLRNSREKLFF.

The chain joins TRBV5-6 to TRBJ2-2; D possibly corresponds to TRBD2 (5 bases). Germline V gives CDR1 SGHDT, CDR2 YYEEEE. The CDR3 covers 16 residues. With 2 bases removed from V and 1 base from J, the gap between germline ends came to 12 bases. As DNA, the CDR3 is TGTGCCAGCAGCTTCGGTCTAGCACTGAACACCGGGGAGCTGTTTTTT. Its protein product is CASSFGLALNTGELFF.

The chain carries TRBV7-9 and TRBJ2-7; a weak D match, TRBD2 (6 bases). The CDR3 has 15 residues. Deletions cut 5 bases from V and 7 bases from J, with 21 bases between. The germline V gene encodes CDR1 SEHNR and CDR2 FQNEAQ (reference sequence). The CDR3 protein is CASSPQWGREDEQYF. For the CDR3, the DNA is TGTGCCAGCAGCCCCCAGTGGGGCAGGGAGGATGAGCAGTACTTC.

The rearrangement uses TRBV18 and TRBJ2-5; TRBD2 matches at 9 bases. V shed 6 bases, J shed 5 bases, and the junction held 7 bases outside the gene matches. CDR3 length: 14 residues. CDR1 and CDR2 from the germline V gene are KGHSH and LQKENI. The CDR3 region has the DNA TGTGCCAGCTCGCAGAACGGACTAGCGGAGACCCAGTACTTC. Its translation is CASSQNGLAETQYF.

The chain employs TRBV7-9 and TRBJ2-6; no firm D call. V shed 8 bases and J shed 2 bases, with 10 bases lying between them. The CDR3 consists of 14 residues. The V gene's germline CDR1 is SEHNR and CDR2 FQNEAQ (reference sequence). CDR3: CASEVSAGANVLTF. DNA of the CDR3: TGTGCCAGCGAAGTCTCGGCTGGGGCCAACGTCCTGACTTTC.

J is TRBJ2-7 and V is TRBV11-2, with no clear D. The V end was cut by 5 bases, the J end by 7 bases, with 9 bases between. CDR3 length: 11 residues. Germline loops: CDR1 SGHAT, CDR2 FQNNGV. The CDR3 nucleotides are TGTGCCAGCAGCATTGGGCGTGAGCAGTACTTC. This encodes CASSIGREQYF. The full variable domain, rest sourced from reference TRBV11-2 and TRBJ2-7, is EAGVAQSPRYKIIEKRQSVAFWCNPISGHATLYWYQQILGQGPKLLIQFQNNGVVDDSQLPKDRFSAERLKGVDSTLKIQPAKLEDSAVYLCASSIGREQYFGPGTRLTVT.

This clone has more than one count but fewer than ten. The chain combines TRBV9 with TRBJ1-2; TRBD1 aligns across 12 bases. J was trimmed by 5 bases and V by 7 bases; bases with no gene match: 6. Germline loops: CDR1 SGDLS, CDR2 YYNGEE. The CDR3 loop spans 14 amino acids. The CDR3 sequence is CASSGGQGAYGYTF. The CDR3 coding sequence is TGTGCCAGCTCAGGGGGACAGGGGGCTTATGGCTACACCTTC. Using reference TRBV9 and TRBJ1-2 for the parts outside the CDR3, the full variable domain is DSGVTQTPKHLITATGQRVTLRCSPRSGDLSVYWYQQSLDQGLQFLIQYYNGEERAKGNILERFSAQQFPDLHSELNLSSLELGDSALYFCASSGGQGAYGYTFGSGTRLTVV.

The chain couples TRBV27 to TRBJ2-7, with TRBD1 matching 8 bases. V trimming: 5 bases; J trimming: 2 bases; junction bases outside the gene matches: 8. The CDR3 is made up of 15 amino acids. Germline CDR1 is MNHEY and CDR2 is SMNVEV (reference sequence). The CDR3 reads CASSPRQGPTYEQYF. In nucleotides, the CDR3 is TGTGCCAGCAGTCCCCGACAGGGGCCCACCTACGAGCAGTACTTC.

Concerning this clone: Other nucleotide sequences from this sample produce the same CDR3. Here the CDR3 DNA reads TGTGCCAGCAGTTCGGGACAGGGGGCCTCCTACGAGCAGTACTTC. Translation gives CASSSGQGASYEQYF. V is TRBV28 and J is TRBJ2-7, with 12 bases aligning to TRBD1. Germline V CDR1 and CDR2: MDHEN, SYDVKM. With V trimmed by 4 bases and J by 0 bases, 1 base remained unmatched. This CDR3 spans 15 amino acids.

This rearrangement joins TRBV29-1 to TRBJ1-2, with 8 bases lining up with TRBD1. CDR1 and CDR2 (germline): SQVTM, ANQGSEA. The CDR3 extends over 11 amino acids. Trimming removed 7 bases from V and 6 bases from J; junction bases left unmatched: 4. The CDR3 nucleotides are TGCAGCGGACAGGGGAGGGATGGCTACACCTTC. This translates into CSGQGRDGYTF.

The chain uses TRBV18 and TRBJ2-3; no firm D call. Germline CDR1 and CDR2: KGHSH and LQKENI. CDR3 length: 12 residues. Trimming took off 4 bases at V and 6 bases at J, with 8 bases between the two ends. The CDR3: CASSLLGDTQYF. The CDR3, as DNA: TGTGCCAGCTCACTCCTGGGTGATACGCAGTATTTT.

The V call is TRBV28, the J call TRBJ2-5, with no clear D. The length of the CDR3 is 14 residues. Germline V gene lookup returns CDR1 MDHEN and CDR2 SYDVKM. The V and J ends lost 6 bases and 4 bases respectively, with 15 bases between them. DNA of the CDR3: TGTGCCAGCAGCCCCTCCGGAGAGATAGAGACCCAGTACTTC. Translating it yields CASSPSGEIETQYF.

The V call is TRBV27, the J call TRBJ2-2, with 8 nucleotides matching TRBD1. The CDR3 contains 17 residues. In germline, CDR1 is MNHEY, CDR2 SMNVEV (reference sequence). V lost 5 bases, J lost 4 bases, and 12 bases stayed unmatched. The chain's CDR3 is CASSPRRRQGSTGELFF. CDR3 nucleotides: TGTGCCAGCAGTCCCCGGAGACGACAGGGGAGCACCGGGGAGCTGTTTTTT.

The V and J genes are TRBV9 and TRBJ2-3; D unclear. CDR1 is SGDLS, CDR2 YYNGEE, per germline. The CDR3 is 14 amino acids. Trimming took off 3 bases at V and 4 bases at J, with 12 bases between the two ends. CDR3 nucleotides: TGTGCCAGCAGCGACGACCTCGGCTCAGATACGCAGTATTTT. Translation gives CASSDDLGSDTQYF.

The chain employs TRBV11-2 and TRBJ2-4, with TRBD2 matching over 8 bases. After removal of 4 bases from V and 1 base from J, the junction contained 12 bases not matched to a gene. This CDR3 has 18 amino acids. CDR1 SGHAT and CDR2 FQNNGV come from the germline V gene. The chain's CDR3 is CASSSTTGLVSAKNIQYF. DNA of the CDR3: TGTGCCAGCAGCTCAACGACGGGACTAGTTTCGGCCAAAAACATTCAGTACTTC.

V and J are TRBV7-2 and TRBJ2-2; the D is unclear. CDR1 and CDR2 (germline): SGHTA, FQGNSA. CDR3 length equals 13 residues. The V end lost 2 bases, the J end lost 8 bases, and 9 bases lay between the germline ends. The CDR3 region is CASSLLVGGELFF. The CDR3 DNA sequence: TGTGCCAGCAGCTTATTGGTGGGTGGGGAGCTGTTTTTT.

The CDR3 nucleotides are TGCAGCGTTGTTCTCAATAGCGGGAGTGGAGAGACCCAGTACTTC. This codes for CSVVLNSGSGETQYF. V and J are TRBV29-1 and TRBJ2-5; 9 bases fit TRBD2. The CDR3 totals 15 residues. Trimming took 4 bases from V and 4 from J; bases not matched to a gene: 10. Germline V gene lookup returns CDR1 SQVTM and CDR2 ANQGSEA.